The clone carrying this T cell receptor (beta chain) was detected a few times. Its antigen is unidentified. The data derive from a study of T cell repertoires in cytomegalovirus infection. Study details: It was the public TCR beta signatures that indicated both CMV infection and matching HLA type. General observations from the study: The study found HLA-C-restricted CMV-specific TCR beta clonotypes dominating the ex vivo response. Pooled public TCR beta family frequency picked out CMV carriers with the relevant HLA.

TCRdb redid the calling of the reads with MiXCR, one entry per CDR3 protein. The sample carries about 250,000 distinct CDR3 sequences, about a sixth recorded once. Sequencing input: CD8+ T cells from PBMCs. This TCR was recovered from a human donor in good health (CMV status not recorded). Some clones in this sample may be carry-over from other donors' samples.

The CDR3 loop is CASSFGTELSYEQYF. In DNA form, the CDR3 reads TGTGCCAGCAGTTTTGGGACGGAACTCTCCTACGAGCAGTACTTC. V and J are TRBV6-5 and TRBJ2-7; either TRBD1 or TRBD2 may fit D (5 bases each). V shed 4 bases and J shed 0 bases, with 13 bases lying between them. The germline gives CDR1 MNHEY, CDR2 SVGAGI. This CDR3 comprises 15 residues.